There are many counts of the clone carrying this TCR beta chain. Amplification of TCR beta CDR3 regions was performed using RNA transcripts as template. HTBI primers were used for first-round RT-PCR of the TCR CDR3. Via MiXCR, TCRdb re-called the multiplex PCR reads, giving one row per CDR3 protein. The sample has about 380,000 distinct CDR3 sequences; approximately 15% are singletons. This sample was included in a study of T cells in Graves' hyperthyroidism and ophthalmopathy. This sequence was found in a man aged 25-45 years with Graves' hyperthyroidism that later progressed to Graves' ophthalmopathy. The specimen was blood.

As DNA, the CDR3 is TGTGCCAGCAGCCCACGGGACATGAACACTGAAGCTTTCTTT. Protein product: CASSPRDMNTEAFF. The chain carries TRBV9 and TRBJ1-1, with TRBD1 as a possible D gene (6 bases). The V end lost 4 bases, the J end lost 0 bases, and 10 bases lay between the germline ends. The V gene's germline CDR1 is SGDLS and CDR2 YYNGEE. CDR3 length equals 14 residues.